The T cell receptor (beta chain) under discussion was sequenced for a study of blood T cells in healthy people across ages (dated by TCRdb to 2015 to 2017). For the study in its entirety: In model experiments, roughly one uniquely barcoded TCR beta cDNA molecule per two T cells was captured by template switching. Using deep sequencing normalized with unique cDNA molecular identifiers, the study measured how TCR beta repertoire diversity changes with age. Four age groups were formed from the donors: young (average 16 years), middle-aged (approximately 40), aged (about 68) and long-lived (less than 85). To avoid experimental bias, donors of different ages were spread randomly across the sequencing lanes. The study analyzed two additional independent replicas of 1 million unique cDNA reads from the same blood draw for two donors, one aged 18 to 29 and one aged 80 or older. Here is what the overall study found, with its caveats: As age increased, observed TCR beta diversity per million T cells dropped in a roughly linear way, and a significant reduction was already evident by age about 40. Because the CMV infection status of the donors was unknown, age-related changes in expanded clonotypes may potentially have been confounded. Compared with the aged group, the long-lived group had more naive CD4+ T cells, fewer expanded clones and increased TCR diversity, suggesting age selection. Since profiling was done on bulk unsorted PBMCs, naive and antigen-experienced compartments could not be conclusively compared. Estimates of total diversity based on one million sequenced T cells were regarded as lower bounds and as underestimates. There was a strong correlation between observed TCR beta diversity and the percentage of naive T cells measured by flow cytometry.

CDR1 and CDR2 (DFQATT, SNEGSKA) derive from the germline V gene (reference sequence). The CDR3 runs 19 amino acids, cysteine and phenylalanine included. Only CDR3 DNA is held: 57 bases, read in frame from base 1. Trimmed from V: 2 bases; trimmed from J: 3 bases; junction bases lacking a gene match: 14. Note on this clonotype: Which antigen it targets is not known. It has no much larger one-base neighbor in the sample; base qualities were not kept.

Donors were around 37 systemically healthy Caucasian individuals from Russia aged about 6 to 100 years. Ten milliliters of peripheral blood were drawn from each donor into EDTA-treated Vacutainer tubes. Ficoll-Paque density-gradient centrifugation was used to isolate PBMCs, with at least 7 million obtained per sample. Trizol reagent was used to extract total RNA from PBMCs, with at least 5 micrograms per sample. For every donor, flow cytometry on a PBMC aliquot measured the percentage of naive CD45RAhigh/CD27high T cells. The library was obtained by 5' RACE. The sample was run on an Illumina HiSeq 2500. A second PCR of about 6 to 12 cycles was run with a J-beta primer mix and a sample-barcoded 5' primer. A template-switch 5' adaptor carrying 12 random nucleotides introduced a unique molecular identifier onto each TCR beta cDNA molecule. At least 3 million CDR3-containing paired-end reads were obtained from each sample. First-strand cDNA synthesis was performed from all RNA using the Mint cDNA synthesis kit, with priming by a TRBC-specific oligonucleotide. All cDNA was treated with uracil-DNA glycosylase and then went through a first 18-cycle PCR with the universal primers M1SS and BC2_uni_R. As for how the authors treated the data: Each sample was normalized by randomly selecting 1 million high-quality reads, each carrying a distinct molecular identifier. Instead of being binned into consensus sequences, reads that shared molecular identifiers were thrown out. MiTCR, run with a Q25 quality threshold and the strictest error-elimination algorithm, handled CDR3 identification, clonotype clustering and error correction. A nonparametric unseen species model with Euler transformation was used to estimate a lower bound on total TCR beta diversity. In-frame beta chains were kept once TCRdb had trimmed the public reads at Q25 with fastp and called clones with MiXCR. Every distinct CDR3 protein forms one entry, paired with its most common genes and DNA. TCRdb's processing, not the authors' own work, is the source of the V and J calls. The sample yields 1.6 million or so distinct CDR3 sequences; around 36% were counted once. Together, the top ten hold approximately 10% of the sample.

The sequencing input was blood. The clonotype comes from a woman aged 30 to 39 in good health. This chain is built from TRBV20-1 and TRBJ2-3; TRBD2 agrees with 13 junctional bases. Read as DNA, the sequence is TGCAGTGCTAGACAGGGACTAGCGGGACCGAACTACCCAACAGATACGCAGTATTTT. Protein translation: CSARQGLAGPNYPTDTQYF.